The present T cell receptor (beta chain) was sequenced within a study of Graves' ophthalmopathy and Graves' hyperthyroidism. Study observations and caveats: Both a roughly 65% sensitivity and an approximately 74% specificity characterized the model's predictions of ophthalmopathy progression. Most expanded clonotypes in thyroid above 0.001 frequency also showed up in blood.

Each diagnosis was determined on the basis of clinical symptoms, serum thyroxine, TRAb, thyroid ultrasound and orbital computed tomography. From fresh peripheral blood, roughly 9.3 ml in volume, the PBMCs were obtained. RNA transcripts served as template for amplifying TCR beta CDR3 sequences. The first round was an RT-PCR with HTBI primers, and the second round was a multiplex PCR. TCRdb redid the calling of the multiplex PCR reads with MiXCR, one entry per CDR3 protein. The sample holds hundreds of thousands of distinct CDR3 sequences, 35% to 50% seen once. This clonotype was detected a few times. Antigen specificity is unknown. The CDR3 runs 13 residues. V lost 0 bases and J 6 bases, leaving 9 bases between the germline ends. The germline gives CDR1 SGHAT, CDR2 FQNNGV.

The V call is TRBV11-2, the J call TRBJ2-7; D is uncertain. Source material: peripheral blood. The sequence was obtained from an adult man with Graves' ophthalmopathy. As DNA, the CDR3 is TGTGCCAGCAGCTTAGATTTAGGTCGCGAGCAGTACTTC. It encodes CASSLDLGREQYF.